Given below is one TCR beta chain in context. What it binds is unknown. This record belongs to a study of OX40 agonist ivuxolimab in advanced cancers. Study information: Patients were dosed intravenously with ivuxolimab at 0.01 to 10 mg/kg every 2 weeks. Enrollees could have had prior anti-PD-1, anti-PD-L1 or anti-CTLA-4 therapy, which approximately 40% had received.

Sequencing used immunoSEQ multiplex PCR; TCRdb keeps in-frame clones, though not all of them. The table lists more than 65,000 clones, roughly 93% of them singletons, with 15% to 19% in the top ten. Notes on the study in general: With doses of 0.1 to 3.0 mg/kg, CD4+ and CD8+ blood T cells had undergone clonal expansion by week 6. The authors did not determine the antigen specificity of the expanded peripheral T cells.

The specimen comprised CD4+ or CD8+ T cells sorted from blood, sampled in a trial of the OX40 agonist ivuxolimab. The receptor comes from an adult with an advanced solid tumor such as melanoma, head and neck, liver or kidney cancer.

The DNA for the CDR3 is TGCGCCAGCAGCCAAATTGGGAGGACCTACGAGCAGTACTTC. This gives the protein CASSQIGRTYEQYF. The rearrangement links TRBV4-3 to TRBJ2-7, with D possibly matching TRBD2 (6 bases). The CDR3 extends over 14 amino acids. Trimming removed 2 bases from V and 2 bases from J, with 10 bases in between. CDR1 is LGHNA and CDR2 is YSLEER in the germline V gene.